Listed here are 24 T cell receptor beta chains from one sample, sequenced in a study of identical twins. TCRdb called the 5' RACE reads again in MiXCR, with one record for every CDR3 protein. The sample lists more than 400,000 distinct CDR3 sequences; roughly 15% were seen once. These data are also associated with another study on yellow fever vaccine responses in identical twins.

Sequenced sample: CD4+ T cells sorted from blood. The receptor set was obtained from a young woman in good health.

V and J are TRBV7-6 and TRBJ2-3; a weak D match, TRBD1 (5 bases). This CDR3 is 15 amino acids long. V was clipped by 0 bases and J by 2 bases, with 9 bases between them. From germline, CDR1 is SGHVS and CDR2 FNYEAQ. The CDR3: CASSLAPQDTDTQYF. DNA of the CDR3: TGTGCCAGCAGCTTAGCCCCACAGGACACAGATACGCAGTATTTT.

This clonotype was seen repeatedly, ten times or more. J is TRBJ2-1 and V is TRBV24-1; 11 nucleotides line up with TRBD2. Unmatched junction bases numbered 8, after V lost 4 bases and J lost 7 bases. Germline-derived CDR1 and CDR2 are KGHDR and SFDVKD. The length of the CDR3 is 16 residues. The chain's CDR3 is CATSDQTSGIRNEQFF. The CDR3 nucleotides are TGTGCCACCAGTGACCAGACTAGCGGGATAAGGAATGAGCAGTTCTTC.

The V call is TRBV20-1, the J call TRBJ2-1; either TRBD1 or TRBD2 may supply D (5 bases each). V dropped 0 bases and J dropped 4 bases, with 16 bases sitting between them. Looked up from germline, CDR1 is DFQATT and CDR2 is SNEGSKA (reference sequence). This CDR3 spans 16 amino acids. The CDR3 loop is CSAREMVRDDYNEQFF. For the CDR3, the DNA is TGCAGTGCTAGAGAAATGGTTCGGGACGATTACAATGAGCAGTTCTTC.

The chain has TRBV5-6 and TRBJ2-1; D unclear. Trimming shortened V by 0 bases and J by 9 bases, and 7 bases separated the two germline ends. Germline V gene lookup returns CDR1 SGHDT and CDR2 YYEEEE. CDR3 length: 12 residues. Here the CDR3 reads CASSLAAREQFF. As DNA, the CDR3 is TGTGCCAGCAGCTTGGCGGCTCGTGAGCAGTTCTTC. The variable domain in full, completed from reference TRBV5-6 and TRBJ2-1, reads DAGVTQSPTHLIKTRGQQVTLRCSPKSGHDTVSWYQQALGQGPQFIFQYYEEEERQRGNFPDRFSGHQFPNYSSELNVNALLLGDSALYLCASSLAAREQFFGPGTRLTVL.

This clonotype was counted between two and nine times. The chain joins TRBV3-1 to TRBJ2-1; the match to TRBD1 covers 9 bases. CDR3 length equals 17 residues. The trim removed 0 bases at V and 6 bases at J, leaving 9 bases unmatched. The germline V gene encodes CDR1 LGHDT and CDR2 YNNKEL (reference sequence). The CDR3, as DNA: TGTGCCAGCAGCCAAGACCCCGGGACAGGGAGTGTCAATGAGCAGTTCTTC. Its translation: CASSQDPGTGSVNEQFF.

CDR3 loop: CASGSAGEAFF. The CDR3 DNA reads as TGTGCCAGCGGTTCCGCAGGGGAAGCTTTCTTT. The chain has TRBV7-9 and TRBJ1-1; D possibly corresponds to TRBD1 (5 bases). Germline CDR1 is SEHNR and CDR2 is FQNEAQ (reference sequence). CDR3 length: 11 amino acids. Trimming stripped 8 bases from V and 8 bases from J, with 12 bases between.

This clonotype has only a few counts. The chain recombines TRBV3-1 with TRBJ1-1, with TRBD1 matching 8 bases. This CDR3 contains 14 residues. The V gene's germline CDR1 is LGHDT and CDR2 YNNKEL (reference sequence). The ends lost 3 bases at V and 4 bases at J; junction bases unmatched: 4. The CDR3 loop reads CASSHRQGITEAFF. CDR3 nucleotides: TGTGCCAGCAGCCACAGACAGGGGATCACTGAAGCTTTCTTT.

In its sample, this clonotype was seen a few times. This sequence joins TRBV7-8 and TRBJ1-6; no reliable D call. The V gene's germline CDR1 is SGHVS and CDR2 FQNEAQ. The CDR3 spans 13 residues. The V end was cut by 5 bases, the J end by 10 bases, with 12 bases between. CDR3 loop: CASSAAGYSPLHF. The DNA of the CDR3 is TGTGCCAGCAGCGCTGCGGGGTACTCACCCCTCCACTTT.

V is TRBV6-1 and J is TRBJ2-1, with 8 bases that match TRBD1. The germline V gene has CDR1 MNHNS and CDR2 SASEGT. The CDR3 is made up of 16 amino acids. The V segment lost 8 bases and the J segment 4 bases; nucleotides outside the gene matches: 13. The chain's CDR3 is CASPPDRGWKYNEQFF. DNA for the CDR3: TGTGCCAGCCCCCCCGACAGGGGATGGAAATACAATGAGCAGTTCTTC.

This clonotype was detected a few times. The chain joins TRBV3-1 to TRBJ2-7; possible D gene TRBD2, 6 bases. Germline CDR1 LGHDT, CDR2 YNNKEL (reference sequence). Trimming took off 0 bases at V and 9 bases at J, with 12 bases between the two ends. This CDR3 region has 13 residues. CDR3 sequence reads: CASSQEGAGRQYF. The CDR3 nucleotides are TGTGCCAGCAGCCAAGAGGGAGCCGGGAGGCAGTACTTC.

This clonotype has a handful of counts. The chain carries TRBV7-8 and TRBJ1-5; D may be TRBD1 (6 bases). The germline V gene encodes CDR1 SGHVS and CDR2 FQNEAQ. There are 16 residues in the CDR3. Trimming stripped 4 bases from V and 0 bases from J, with 13 bases between. The CDR3 sequence is CASSSGQFYSNQPQHF. CDR3 coding DNA: TGTGCCAGCAGCTCTGGACAGTTTTATAGCAATCAGCCCCAGCATTTT.

This clonotype turned up a few times. The chain recombines TRBV5-1 with TRBJ1-1; no definite D call. CDR3 size: 15 residues. Germline CDR1 and CDR2: SGHRS and YFSETQ. Deletions cut 2 bases from V and 5 bases from J, with 16 bases between. As DNA, the CDR3 is TGCGCCAGCAGCTTAATTGGTGGGGTAAAGACTGAAGCTTTCTTT. It is translated as CASSLIGGVKTEAFF.

V is TRBV7-3 and J is TRBJ2-1; 8 bases match TRBD2. With V trimmed by 2 bases and J by 8 bases, 8 bases remained unmatched. Germline CDR1 SGHTA, CDR2 FQGTGA. The CDR3 loop spans 15 amino acids. CDR3: CASSLGLAPSYEQFF. The DNA of the CDR3 is TGTGCCAGCAGCTTAGGACTAGCCCCGAGCTATGAGCAGTTCTTC.

The chain joins TRBV5-1 to TRBJ2-2; 9 bases are shared with TRBD2. V gave up 0 bases and J gave up 0 bases; unmatched junction bases: 3. This CDR3 contains 17 residues. Germline CDR1 and CDR2: SGHRS and YFSETQ. The CDR3 spells CASSLVSGGANTGELFF. CDR3 sequence (DNA): TGCGCCAGCAGCTTGGTTAGCGGGGGCGCGAACACCGGGGAGCTGTTTTTT.

The chain employs TRBV10-1 and TRBJ2-7; D may match TRBD1 or TRBD2 (5 bases each). V was shortened by 6 bases and J by 1 base, with 16 bases between the two germline ends. The CDR3 is made up of 15 amino acids. CDR1 and CDR2 (germline): WNHNN, SYGVQD (reference sequence). CDR3 nucleotides: TGCGCCAGCAGAGACCGGGACGGAGTTTCCTACGAGCAGTACGTC. This encodes CASRDRDGVSYEQYV.

This clonotype was detected a few times. V is TRBV29-1 and J is TRBJ2-2, with 7 bases matching TRBD1. Germline V gene data show CDR1 as SQVTM and CDR2 as ANQGSEA. CDR3 size: 19 residues. With 7 bases clipped from V and 10 bases from J, the junction kept 30 bases outside the gene matches. In DNA, the CDR3 is TGCAGCGATTCACGACAGGGTTCTTCGGATCGGTTGGGGGTCGAGGAGCTGTTTTTT. Its protein product is CSDSRQGSSDRLGVEELFF.

A remark on this clonotype: Since a much larger clone is just one base distant, this may be a read error. The chain combines TRBV12-3 or TRBV12-4 with TRBJ2-1; no clear D. V lost 5 bases, J lost 2 bases, and 19 bases lay in between. This CDR3 has 17 residues. This CDR3 reads CASSLGSWGSTYNEQFF. The CDR3 DNA sequence: TGTGCCAGCAGTCTGGGGTCCTGGGGTTCCACCTACAATGAGCAGTTCTTC.

This clonotype was recorded a few times. V is TRBV18 and J is TRBJ1-1; D gene unclear. The CDR3 extends over 14 amino acids. V was clipped by 4 bases and J by 0 bases, with 9 bases between them. Per the germline V gene, CDR1 is KGHSH and CDR2 is LQKENI. The CDR3 sequence is CASSLSRLNTEAFF. The CDR3 DNA is TGTGCCAGCTCACTTAGTAGGTTGAACACTGAAGCTTTCTTT.

The chain joins TRBV7-9 to TRBJ2-2; 13 bases are shared with TRBD2. Germline assignment: CDR1 SEHNR and CDR2 FQNEAQ (reference sequence). This CDR3 contains 13 residues. The CDR3 DNA reads as TGTGTTCCGGGACTAGCGGGAACCGGGGAGCTGTTTTTT. Translation gives CVPGLAGTGELFF.

The genes are TRBV10-3 and TRBJ1-1, with a possible D match to TRBD1 (5 bases). Germline assignment: CDR1 ENHRY and CDR2 SYGVKD. The CDR3 loop spans 15 amino acids. Between the trimmed V and J ends, which lost 4 bases and 1 base, there was a span of 13 bases. For the CDR3, the DNA is TGTGCCATCAGTGCCCGGGAGGGGAAGAACACTGAAGCTTTCTTT. This encodes CAISAREGKNTEAFF.

Turning to this clonotype: A junction boundary mismatches the germline segment, possibly from a read error. The CDR3 protein is CASKTGGTTDTQYF. CDR3 sequence (DNA): TGTGCTAGCAAGACAGGGGGGACCACAGATACGCAGTATTTT. The chain recombines TRBV28 with TRBJ2-3; 9 bases line up with TRBD1. The CDR3 runs 14 residues. CDR1 and CDR2 from the germline V gene are MDHEN and SYDVKM.

CDR3 nucleotide sequence: TGTGCCAGCAGCTTGGCGGGACTAGCGGGGAATAAAAACATTCAGTACTTC. Its protein product is CASSLAGLAGNKNIQYF. V gene TRBV7-2 combines with J gene TRBJ2-4; TRBD2 agrees at 13 bases. Losses at the gene ends were 3 bases for V and 4 bases for J; bases not matched to a gene: 6. Germline CDR1 is SGHTA and CDR2 is FQGNSA. The CDR3 is made up of 17 amino acids. Variable domain in full (rest from reference TRBV7-2 and TRBJ2-4): GAGVSQSPSNKVTEKGKDVELRCDPISGHTALYWYRQSLGQGLEFLIYFQGNSAPDKSGLPSDRFSAERTGGSVSTLTIQRTQQEDSAVYLCASSLAGLAGNKNIQYFGAGTRLSVL.

The genes are TRBV20-1 and TRBJ1-5, with D uncertain. The germline V and J ends were trimmed by 0 bases and 1 base, with 13 bases remaining between them. Germline-derived CDR1 and CDR2 are DFQATT and SNEGSKA (reference sequence). This CDR3 is built from 16 residues. CDR3 sequence: CSARDQKGISNQPQHF. The CDR3, as DNA: TGCAGTGCTAGAGATCAGAAGGGTATAAGCAATCAGCCCCAGCATTTT.

This clonotype appeared a few times. The chain joins TRBV20-1 to TRBJ2-5; 7 bases line up with TRBD2. Germline trimming cut 3 bases from V and 5 bases from J; bases unmatched to any gene: 12. Germline CDR1 is DFQATT and CDR2 is SNEGSKA (reference sequence). CDR3 length: 15 amino acids. The CDR3 nucleotides read TGCAGTGCTAGGGGAGGGCTAGCGCACGGGGAGACCCAGTACTTC. It yields the protein CSARGGLAHGETQYF.